Listed here are 9 T cell receptor beta chains from one sample, sequenced in a study of tumor-infiltrating lymphocytes in primary liver carcinoma. A constant-region primer primed TCR beta cDNA synthesis from about 550 ng of total RNA. Libraries for TCR beta were built through three nested multiplex PCR rounds, which together made up a slightly modified ARM-PCR procedure. The opening two PCR rounds, nine to eleven cycles each, paired TRBV1-TRBV30 forward primers with a C-beta reverse primer. TCRdb re-called the multiplex PCR reads with MiXCR, one entry per CDR3 protein. The sample holds about 70,000 distinct CDR3 sequences, about 70% seen once. Starting material for RNA and DNA co-extraction consisted of roughly 17-31 mg of unsorted bulk tissue. Material for sequencing was liver tumor tissue from sampling region 4. Noted subset: tumor region T4, right-lateral pole. The source of these receptors is a man aged 40-49 years with primary liver carcinoma and hepatitis B virus infection.

Notes on this clonotype: This may arise from a read error, as a much more abundant clone is one base away. The genes are TRBV5-4 and TRBJ2-3; 9 bases are a match to TRBD1. Germline V CDR1 and CDR2: SGHNT, YYREEE (reference sequence). This CDR3 has 15 amino acids. CDR3 sequence: CASSSNRGLGDTLYF. CDR3 nucleotide sequence: TGTGCCAGCAGCTCCAACAGGGGGCTGGGAGATACGCTGTATTTT.

This chain joins TRBV6-6 and TRBJ2-1; 8 nucleotides match TRBD2. V lost 0 bases and J lost 2; bases outside the gene matches: 9. Germline V lookup: CDR1 MNHNY, CDR2 SVGAGI (reference sequence). The CDR3 runs 18 residues. The CDR3, as DNA: TGTGCCAGCAGTTACTCCGCTGTAGCGGGGAGGGCCTACAATGAGCAGTTCTTC. Residues: CASSYSAVAGRAYNEQFF.

This clonotype was recorded only once. Likely a read error: the CDR3 ends without its conserved phenylalanine or tryptophan. J is TRBJ2-1 and V is TRBV4-1; D is perhaps TRBD2 (5 bases). The CDR3 runs 15 residues. Germline V gene data show CDR1 as MGHRA and CDR2 as YSYEKL. The CDR3 region is CAISTLVPGSNEQFY. The CDR3 DNA reads TGCGCCATCAGCACACTAGTACCCGGATCAAATGAGCAGTTCTAC.

In this sample, this clonotype turned up once. The rearrangement uses TRBV5-4 and TRBJ2-1; possible D gene TRBD1, 6 bases. Germline CDR1 is SGHNT and CDR2 is YYREEE (reference sequence). The CDR3 has 17 amino acids. V lost 6 bases, J lost 8 bases, and 27 bases lay in between. The CDR3 reads CASIRGGTGRSADEQFF. The CDR3 bases are TGTGCCAGCATCCGTGGGGGCACCGGCCGCTCAGCCGATGAGCAGTTCTTC.

This clonotype appeared a single time. No conserved phenylalanine or tryptophan ends this CDR3, so it is likely a read error. The chain employs TRBV4-2 and TRBJ2-3; no clear D. V was cut by 0 bases and J by 10 bases, with 11 bases left in between. The CDR3 runs 13 residues. The germline V gene has CDR1 LGHNA and CDR2 YNFKEQ. CDR3 sequence (DNA): TGTGCCAGCAGCCAAGAACAGCCAGGTGCGCAGTATTCT. This encodes CASSQEQPGAQYS.

This clonotype is classed as medium-sized. The chain has TRBV11-1 and TRBJ2-1; TRBD2 matches at 7 bases. V shed 5 bases, J shed 7 bases, and the junction held 8 bases outside the gene matches. The CDR3 contains 14 residues. Germline loops: CDR1 SGHAT, CDR2 FQDESV (reference sequence). The CDR3 spells CASSKAGNRNEQFF. DNA of the CDR3: TGTGCCAGCAGCAAAGCGGGAAATAGGAATGAGCAGTTCTTC.

This clonotype was seen a few times. A read error is possible here, since a much larger clone lies one base away. The chain employs TRBV4-1 and TRBJ1-1; D is unclear. This CDR3 spans 16 amino acids. Germline values: CDR1 MGHRA, CDR2 YSYEKL. Trimming shortened V by 4 bases and J by 1 base, and 16 bases separated the two germline ends. The CDR3: CASSREPENPNTEAFF. In DNA, the CDR3 is TGCGCCAGCAGCCGAGAACCCGAGAACCCGAACACTGAAGCTTTCTTT.

Regarding this clonotype: Just one base apart from a much larger clone, this may be a read error. V usage is TRBV29-1 and J usage is TRBJ2-1; D is perhaps TRBD2 (5 bases). This CDR3 spans 13 amino acids. Germline CDR1 and CDR2: SQVTM and ANQGSEA. As DNA, the CDR3 is TGCAGCGTTGAGGGTAGCGACTACAATGAGCAGCTCTTC. Amino acid sequence: CSVEGSDYNEQLF.

Comments on this clonotype: Possible read error: a much larger clone is one base away. This sequence joins TRBV2 and TRBJ2-1, with TRBD2 as a possible D gene (5 bases). Trimming took 9 bases from V and 7 from J, leaving 19 bases between them. Germline assignment: CDR1 SNHLY and CDR2 FYNNEI. CDR3 length: 14 amino acids. CDR3 in DNA: TGTGCCAGAAATGGAGGAGACTGGAAGAATGAGCAGTTCTTC. Its translation: CARNGGDWKNEQFF.